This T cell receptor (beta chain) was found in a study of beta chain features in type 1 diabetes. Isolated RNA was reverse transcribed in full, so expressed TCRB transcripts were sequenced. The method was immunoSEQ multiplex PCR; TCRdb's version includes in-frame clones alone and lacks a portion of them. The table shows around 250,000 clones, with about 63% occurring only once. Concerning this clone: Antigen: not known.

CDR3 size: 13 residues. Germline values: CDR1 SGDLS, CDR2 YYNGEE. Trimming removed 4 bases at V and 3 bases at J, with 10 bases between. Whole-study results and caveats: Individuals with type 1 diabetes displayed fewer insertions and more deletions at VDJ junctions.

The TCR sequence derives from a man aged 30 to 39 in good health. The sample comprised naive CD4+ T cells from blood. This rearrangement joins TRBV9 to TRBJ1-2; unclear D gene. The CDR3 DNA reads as TGTGCCAGCAGCAACCGGCCGGACTATGGCTACACCTTC. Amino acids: CASSNRPDYGYTF. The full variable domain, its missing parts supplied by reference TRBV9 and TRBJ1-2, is DSGVTQTPKHLITATGQRVTLRCSPRSGDLSVYWYQQSLDQGLQFLIQYYNGEERAKGNILERFSAQQFPDLHSELNLSSLELGDSALYFCASSNRPDYGYTFGSGTRLTVV.